Sequencing of this T cell receptor (beta chain) was carried out in a study of T cell responses to AZD1222 COVID-19 vaccine. Germline CDR1 reads KGHDR; CDR2 reads SFDVKD. The CDR3 loop spans 16 amino acids. V was clipped by 3 bases and J by 5 bases; unmatched bases: 3. TCRdb's copy holds only in-frame clones and misses some; the assay was immunoSEQ multiplex PCR. The sample consists of 75,000 to 100,000 clones, more than 75% of them appearing once. Here the sequenced sample was peripheral blood, taken on day 0 of AZD1222 vaccination. J is TRBJ2-1 and V is TRBV24-1; 13 positions match TRBD2. The TCR was taken from an adult in good health. The CDR3 region has the DNA TGTGCCACCAGTGATCCACTAGCGGGAGGGGACAATGAGCAGTTCTTC. This gives the protein CATSDPLAGGDNEQFF.